The clone carrying this T cell receptor beta chain has only a few counts. Its antigen is as yet unknown. cDNA carried unique molecular identifiers, and a universal primer site was added by template switching. TCRdb used MiXCR to reprocess the 5' RACE reads, holding one entry per CDR3 protein. The sample contains a few hundred thousand distinct CDR3 sequences, just under 10% of which appear only once. This entry comes from a study of identical twins. Study-wide findings and caveats: The models systematically underestimated how much out-of-frame TCR alpha was shared in monozygotic twins.

This CDR3 comprises 13 residues. Germline V CDR1 and CDR2: MNHEY, SVGAGI. Trimming removed 3 bases at V and 8 bases at J, with 8 bases between. Separately, the same data were catalogued under a study of yellow fever vaccine responses in identical twins. That source adds: Twins' vaccine T cell responses were reported to seem partly convergent and partly personalized.

Sequencing was done on a sample of PBMCs. The TCR sequence derives from a woman aged 18-29 years in good health. The chain joins TRBV6-5 to TRBJ1-6, with D unclear. CDR3 in amino acids: CASSYTLDSPLHF. The DNA of the CDR3 is TGTGCCAGCAGTTATACCTTGGATTCACCCCTCCACTTT.